This T cell receptor beta chain stems from a study of T cells in Graves' hyperthyroidism and ophthalmopathy. TCR beta CDR3 region amplification was performed from RNA transcripts. Primed by the HTBI set, a first-round RT-PCR was run on the TCR CDR3. Each CDR3 protein is one row after TCRdb ran MiXCR on the multiplex PCR reads. The sample has about 360,000 distinct CDR3 sequences, roughly 13% seen once. This clonotype turned up a few times. The CDR3 extends over 15 amino acids. V was clipped by 1 base and J by 3 bases, with 10 bases between them. Germline CDR1 MGHRA, CDR2 YSYEKL. The receptor was isolated from a man aged 25 to 45 with Graves' hyperthyroidism that later progressed to Graves' ophthalmopathy. The sequenced sample was blood. The rearrangement joins TRBV4-1 to TRBJ1-5; D call uncertain. The CDR3 protein is CASSQVGIPNQPQHF. The CDR3, as DNA: TGCGCCAGCAGCCAAGTTGGTATCCCCAATCAGCCCCAGCATTTT.